Below, 30 T cell receptor beta chains from the same sample are listed, as sequenced in a study of shared clonotypes between healthy human individuals. Using immunoSEQ multiplex PCR, the repertoire was profiled, and TCRdb retains in-frame clones only, with some absent. Of more than 2,000,000 clones in the sample, around nine tenths were seen once. Sample: naive CD4+ T cells sorted from blood. Subset meaning: CD45RA+ positively selected. The receptors come from a man between 18 and 29 years old in good health.

The chain joins TRBV4-3 to TRBJ2-1, with TRBD1 matching over 11 bases. CDR1 and CDR2 from the germline V gene are LGHNA and YSLEER. Trimming cost V 0 bases and J 5 bases; bases outside gene matches: 9. The CDR3 length is 18 residues. The CDR3 protein is CASSQEMGGTGGDNEQFF. In DNA form, the CDR3 reads TGCGCCAGCAGCCAAGAGATGGGCGGGACAGGGGGGGACAATGAGCAGTTCTTC.

V usage is TRBV5-5 and J usage is TRBJ1-5; D uncertain. The CDR3 sequence is 15 residues long. With 0 bases removed from V and 2 bases from J, the gap between germline ends came to 9 bases. CDR1 SGHKS and CDR2 YYEKEE come from the germline V gene (reference sequence). The chain's CDR3 is CASSLDPFGNQPQHF. Written as DNA, the CDR3 is TGTGCCAGCAGCTTGGACCCGTTTGGCAATCAGCCCCAGCATTTT.

This rearrangement joins TRBV11-3 to TRBJ1-3; 9 bases are a match to TRBD1. Germline V lookup: CDR1 SGHNT, CDR2 YENEEA. Unmatched junction bases numbered 8, after V lost 11 bases and J lost 0 bases. The CDR3 spans 15 residues. The CDR3 reads CAAWTGVLSGNTIYF. The CDR3 region has the DNA TGTGCCGCGTGGACAGGGGTACTCTCTGGAAACACCATATATTTT.

V and J are TRBV7-2 and TRBJ1-1; D is ambiguous. This CDR3 region has 14 residues. Germline V gene data show CDR1 as SGHTA and CDR2 as FQGNSA. V was shortened by 7 bases and J by 4 bases, with 16 bases between the two germline ends. CDR3 amino acids: CASTELEGGTEAFF. The CDR3 bases are TGTGCCAGCACCGAATTGGAGGGAGGCACTGAAGCTTTCTTT.

This clone was found a few times. V is TRBV25-1 and J is TRBJ1-1; D possibly corresponds to TRBD1 (5 bases). The CDR3 sequence is 11 residues long. Germline CDR1 and CDR2: MGHDK and SYGVNS. Trimming pared 6 bases from V and 11 bases from J, leaving 13 bases between. This CDR3 is CASRQDSVAFF. In DNA, the CDR3 is TGTGCCAGCAGGCAAGACAGCGTTGCTTTCTTT.

CDR3 DNA: TGCAGCGTTTGGGCCGGGACACCCATCTCCTACGAGCAGTACTTC. Its protein product is CSVWAGTPISYEQYF. The chain is built from TRBV29-1 and TRBJ2-7; TRBD1 is a possible D gene (6 bases). The length of the CDR3 is 15 residues. The germline V and J ends were trimmed by 5 bases and 0 bases, with 17 bases remaining between them. Germline CDR1 reads SQVTM; CDR2 reads ANQGSEA.

A note on this clone: The junction departs from the called germline gene at one end, perhaps through a read error. The V and J genes are TRBV7-7 and TRBJ1-2; 8 bases fit TRBD1. Germline CDR1 and CDR2: SSHAT and FNYEAQ (reference sequence). This CDR3 is built from 16 residues. CDR3 nucleotides: TGTGCTAGCAGCTTAGGGGGACAGGCGAACCTCTATGGCTACACCTTC. Translation: CASSLGGQANLYGYTF. Supplemented by reference TRBV7-7 and TRBJ1-2, the full variable domain reads GAGVSQSPRYKVTKRGQDVTLRCDPISSHATLYWYQQALGQGPEFLTYFNYEAQPDKSGLPSDRFSAERPEGSISTLTIQRTEQRDSAMYRCASSLGGQANLYGYTFGSGTRLTVV.

The chain is built from TRBV18 and TRBJ2-2; TRBD2 matches 11 bases. V lost 1 base and J lost 5; bases outside the gene matches: 6. CDR1 is KGHSH, CDR2 LQKENI, per germline. This CDR3 has 17 amino acids. This CDR3 is CASSPRGLAGGTGELFF. In DNA form, the CDR3 reads TGTGCCAGCTCACCACGCGGCCTAGCGGGAGGAACCGGGGAGCTGTTTTTT. Drawing the rest from reference TRBV18 and TRBJ2-2, the complete variable domain is NAGVMQNPRHLVRRRGQEARLRCSPMKGHSHVYWYRQLPEEGLKFMVYLQKENIIDESGMPKERFSAEFPKEGPSILRIQQVVRGDSAAYFCASSPRGLAGGTGELFFGEGSRLTVL.

The chain uses TRBV6-1 and TRBJ1-5, with D possibly matching TRBD1 (5 bases). Germline V gene data show CDR1 as MNHNS and CDR2 as SASEGT. Trimming left V 4 bases short and J 5 bases short, with 12 bases between. The length of the CDR3 is 14 residues. CDR3 coding DNA: TGTGCCAGCAGTGTCCAGGGAGGGGATCAGCCCCAGCATTTT. Its protein product is CASSVQGGDQPQHF.

J is TRBJ2-7 and V is TRBV10-3; maybe TRBD2 (5 bases). The V gene lost 6 bases and the J gene lost 2 bases, with 14 bases spanning the gap. Germline values: CDR1 ENHRY, CDR2 SYGVKD. CDR3 length: 14 amino acids. In DNA, the CDR3 is TGTGCCATCAGGACCACCGGACTTGCCTACGAGCAGTACTTC. Protein sequence: CAIRTTGLAYEQYF.

Comment on this clone: This CDR3 is also generated by other DNA sequences in the sample. CDR3 amino acids: CASKTDTDTQYF. The CDR3 DNA sequence: TGTGCCAGCAAGACAGACACAGATACGCAGTATTTT. This chain links TRBV2 with TRBJ2-3, with D possibly being TRBD1 (5 bases). CDR3 size: 12 residues. Per germline, CDR1 SNHLY and CDR2 FYNNEI. The V end was cut by 7 bases, the J end by 2 bases, with 7 bases between.

This clone was observed a single time. The CDR3 is CAISEPSGTASFLYGYTF. CDR3 DNA sequence: TGTGCCATCAGTGAGCCCTCCGGGACAGCGTCTTTTCTCTATGGCTACACCTTC. This sequence joins TRBV10-3 and TRBJ1-2, with TRBD1 matching 7 bases. The germline CDR1 and CDR2 sequences are ENHRY and SYGVKD. V trimming: 2 bases; J trimming: 4 bases; junction bases outside the gene matches: 16. The CDR3 is 18 amino acids.

The J gene is TRBJ2-1, the V gene TRBV15, with 8 bases fitting TRBD2. CDR3 size: 13 residues. V lost 5 bases, J lost 6 bases, and 3 bases stayed unmatched. Germline-derived CDR1 and CDR2 are LNHNV and YYDKDF (reference sequence). The CDR3 coding sequence is TGTGCCACCAGCGTCGGGGGGGGCAATGAGCAGTTCTTC. This encodes CATSVGGGNEQFF.

The gene calls are TRBV29-1 and TRBJ2-7; perhaps TRBD1 as D (5 bases). Germline CDR1 is SQVTM and CDR2 is ANQGSEA. This CDR3 is 11 amino acids long. Trimming left V 7 bases short and J 3 bases short, with 10 bases between. The CDR3 coding sequence is TGCAGCGCAGGACACGACTACGAGCAGTACTTC. Translating it yields CSAGHDYEQYF.

J is TRBJ1-4 and V is TRBV7-6, with TRBD1 matching over 9 bases. After removal of 1 base from V and 5 bases from J, the junction contained 5 bases not matched to a gene. This CDR3 comprises 16 residues. Germline V gives CDR1 SGHVS, CDR2 FNYEAQ. CDR3 bases: TGTGCCAGCAGCTTAGAAGGGACAGGGAAAAATGAAAAACTGTTTTTT. The encoded protein is CASSLEGTGKNEKLFF. The complete variable domain, with remaining parts taken from reference TRBV7-6 and TRBJ1-4, reads GAGVSQSPRYKVTKRGQDVALRCDPISGHVSLYWYRQALGQGPEFLTYFNYEAQQDKSGLPNDRFSAERPEGSISTLTIQRTEQRDSAMYRCASSLEGTGKNEKLFFGSGTQLSVL.

The chain uses TRBV5-1 and TRBJ1-6; 9 bases fit TRBD1. The germline CDR1 and CDR2 sequences are SGHRS and YFSETQ. With 4 bases clipped from V and 9 bases from J, the junction kept 17 bases outside the gene matches. The CDR3 is 18 amino acids. CDR3 nucleotide sequence: TGCGCCAGCAGCAGGGAGGGGACAGGGTACGGATGGACTTCACCCCTCCACTTT. Amino acid sequence: CASSREGTGYGWTSPLHF.

V gene TRBV7-6 combines with J gene TRBJ2-5; TRBD2 matches 11 bases. After removal of 1 base from V and 5 bases from J, the junction contained 6 bases not matched to a gene. Germline-derived CDR1 and CDR2 are SGHVS and FNYEAQ. This CDR3 region has 16 residues. Here the CDR3 reads CASSLGPTSGAETQYF. The DNA for the CDR3 is TGTGCCAGCAGCTTAGGTCCGACTAGCGGGGCCGAGACCCAGTACTTC.

V gene TRBV19 combines with J gene TRBJ2-6, with 8 positions matching TRBD1. CDR3 length: 17 amino acids. V lost 6 bases and J lost 0; bases outside the gene matches: 7. Germline-derived CDR1 and CDR2 are LNHDA and SQIVND (reference sequence). This CDR3 reads CASRQIQGGSGANVLTF. DNA for the CDR3: TGTGCCAGTAGACAGATACAGGGGGGCTCTGGGGCCAACGTCCTGACTTTC. Full variable domain (missing parts from reference TRBV19 and TRBJ2-6): DGGITQSPKYLFRKEGQNVTLSCEQNLNHDAMYWYRQDPGQGLRLIYYSQIVNDFQKGDIAEGYSVSREKKESFPLTVTSAQKNPTAFYLCASRQIQGGSGANVLTFGAGSRLTVL.

This chain links TRBV29-1 with TRBJ2-5, with D unresolved. The CDR3 is 16 amino acids. With 4 bases removed from V and 4 bases from J, the gap between germline ends came to 22 bases. Germline lookup yields CDR1 SQVTM and CDR2 ANQGSEA. The CDR3 nucleotides are TGCAGCGTTGTAAGGTTCCCAAACCCGAACGGAGAGACCCAGTACTTC. Translated: CSVVRFPNPNGETQYF.

On this clone: The junction and the germline gene differ at one end; a read error may be behind it. This chain uses TRBV11-2 with TRBJ2-3; no firm D call. The CDR3 contains 15 residues. Germline values: CDR1 SGHAT, CDR2 FQNNGV. The CDR3: CASTLGSLSTDTQYF. CDR3 DNA sequence: TGTGCCAGCACCTTAGGGTCTTTGAGCACAGATACGCAGTATTTT.

V usage is TRBV5-1 and J usage is TRBJ2-3; D uncertain. Trimming pared 3 bases from V and 6 bases from J, leaving 14 bases between. CDR3 size: 14 residues. In germline, CDR1 is SGHRS, CDR2 YFSETQ. Here the CDR3 reads CASSYGSGMDTQYF. CDR3 coding DNA: TGCGCCAGCAGCTACGGGTCAGGTATGGATACGCAGTATTTT.

V usage is TRBV10-1 and J usage is TRBJ1-1; D possibly corresponds to TRBD1 (5 bases). Germline CDR1 is WNHNN and CDR2 is SYGVQD (reference sequence). There are 13 residues in the CDR3. V was pared by 6 bases and J by 1 base, with 9 bases between. The DNA for the CDR3 is TGCGCCAGCAGCCGGGACCAGAACACTGAAGCTTTCTTT. Its translation: CASSRDQNTEAFF.

Comment on this clone: The junction shows a germline mismatch at one end, possibly a read error. The chain has TRBV7-9 and TRBJ2-3, with D uncertain. CDR1 and CDR2 from the germline V gene are SEHNR and FQNEAQ (reference sequence). CDR3 length: 16 amino acids. Here the CDR3 reads CASSLGFNPSTDTQYF. The CDR3 DNA follows: TGTGCCAGCAGTTTAGGATTTAACCCTAGCACAGATACGCAGTATTTT.

The table lists this clone with a count of one. The genes are TRBV7-9 and TRBJ2-1, with TRBD2 as a possible D gene (5 bases). The CDR3 length is 13 residues. V lost 5 bases and J 7 bases, leaving 12 bases between the germline ends. Germline-derived CDR1 and CDR2 are SEHNR and FQNEAQ (reference sequence). The CDR3 sequence: CASSILTGNEQFF. In DNA, the CDR3 is TGTGCCAGCAGCATCCTGACGGGGAATGAGCAGTTCTTC.

Written as DNA, the CDR3 is TGTGCCAGCAGCTTTAAGCCAGGGGGCCAGAAGAACACTGAAGCTTTCTTT. Protein product: CASSFKPGGQKNTEAFF. The chain joins TRBV11-2 to TRBJ1-1, with TRBD1 identical over 8 bases. CDR1 SGHAT and CDR2 FQNNGV come from the germline V gene. The CDR3 contains 17 residues. The V and J ends lost 3 bases and 1 base, in that order; junction bases with no gene match: 10.

On this clone: Other DNA sequences of this sample code for an identical CDR3. The rearrangement joins TRBV4-3 to TRBJ1-3, with D perhaps matching TRBD1 (5 bases). Germline CDR1 reads LGHNA; CDR2 reads YSLEER. This CDR3 spans 13 amino acids. V was shortened by 0 bases and J by 7 bases, with 7 bases between the two germline ends. The CDR3 region has the DNA TGCGCCAGCAGCCAAGATCGGGGGAACACCATATATTTT. This gives the protein CASSQDRGNTIYF.

This clone was seen a single time. The V and J genes are TRBV7-9 and TRBJ2-5; 9 nucleotides line up with TRBD2. The V gene end was trimmed by 2 bases and the J gene end by 3 bases; junction bases not matched to a gene: 7. In germline, CDR1 is SEHNR, CDR2 FQNEAQ (reference sequence). The CDR3 spans 16 residues. The CDR3 spells CASSLQRTSAEETQYF. In nucleotides, the CDR3 is TGTGCCAGCAGCTTACAAAGGACTAGCGCCGAAGAGACCCAGTACTTC.

The chain is built from TRBV10-3 and TRBJ2-5, with TRBD2 matching over 11 bases. CDR3 size: 15 residues. After removal of 5 bases from V and 4 bases from J, the junction contained 6 bases not matched to a gene. The V gene's germline CDR1 is ENHRY and CDR2 SYGVKD. The DNA for the CDR3 is TGTGCCATCAGTTTAGCGGGGGGGCGGACAGAGACCCAGTACTTC. It translates to CAISLAGGRTETQYF.

The chain combines TRBV18 with TRBJ2-5; D gene unclear. The V gene's germline CDR1 is KGHSH and CDR2 LQKENI. CDR3 length: 15 amino acids. The germline V and J ends were trimmed by 3 bases and 1 base, with 12 bases remaining between them. The CDR3 DNA reads TGTGCCAGCTCACCCTCCGCCAGAGCCCAAGAGACCCAGTACTTC. Its translation: CASSPSARAQETQYF.

The chain joins TRBV10-3 to TRBJ2-7; 8 positions match TRBD1. The CDR3 length is 13 residues. Germline loops: CDR1 ENHRY, CDR2 SYGVKD. Trimming cost V 5 bases and J 4 bases; bases outside gene matches: 4. DNA for the CDR3: TGTGCCATCAGTTTGGACAGGGAGTACGAGCAGTACTTC. Its protein is CAISLDREYEQYF.